A selection of T cell receptor beta chains follows, all from one sample in a study of T-cell memory formation after mild COVID-19. TCRdb reprocessed the 5' RACE reads via MiXCR and lists one record per CDR3 protein. The data contain 280,000 or so distinct CDR3 sequences, more than 15% of them singletons. The sequencing sample was made of PBMCs or a T cell subset sorted from them (not recorded which). Source of these receptors: a young man who had mild COVID-19 (a few samples of this study predate the infection). Cell type and time point are not known. CDR3s include the opening cysteine and the closing phenylalanine or tryptophan. The order of the fields is J gene, clone size, V gene, D gene, CDR3 protein, CDR3 DNA. The D gene is left open where the match is weak. Only some rows state a clone size, as once, few, many or a class for expanded clones.

>TRBJ2-7|few|TRBV7-9|NA
CASSSRTATPYEQYF
TGTGCCAGCAGCTCGCGGACAGCTACCCCCTACGAGCAGTACTTC
>TRBJ1-6|NA|TRBV21-1|NA
CASSKGPDWDRGENSPLHF
TGTGCCAGCAGCAAAGGTCCCGATTGGGACAGGGGCGAGAATTCACCCCTCCACTTT
>TRBJ2-3|NA|TRBV7-6|NA
CASGKGSDTQYF
TGTGCCAGCGGCAAAGGTTCCGATACGCAGTATTTT
>TRBJ1-2|NA|TRBV12-3/TRBV12-4|TRBD1
CASRTDRNYGYTF
TGTGCCAGCAGGACGGACAGGAACTATGGCTACACCTTC
>TRBJ2-7|few|TRBV20-1|NA
CSAMFAGLYEQYF
TGCAGTGCTATGTTTGCAGGACTCTACGAGCAGTACTTC
>TRBJ1-1|many|TRBV5-1|TRBD1
CASTYRQGLNTEAFF
TGCGCCAGCACCTATCGACAGGGGCTTAACACTGAAGCTTTCTTT
>TRBJ1-6|few|TRBV12-3/TRBV12-4|TRBD1
CASSPREGGYSPLHF
TGTGCCAGCAGCCCGCGGGAAGGGGGCTATTCACCCCTCCACTTT
>TRBJ1-1|NA|TRBV3-1|NA
CASSQETAYTEAFF
TGTGCCAGCAGCCAAGAGACAGCTTATACTGAAGCTTTCTTT
>TRBJ2-3|few|TRBV5-1|NA
CASSRLSRADTQYF
TGCGCCAGCAGCCGTCTCTCTAGGGCAGATACGCAGTATTTT
>TRBJ2-7|NA|TRBV20-1|NA
CSAGDSWTYEQYF
TGCAGTGCCGGGGACTCATGGACCTACGAGCAGTACTTC
>TRBJ2-5|NA|TRBV20-1|TRBD1
CSAWDRGVETRYF
TGCAGTGCATGGGACAGGGGAGTGGAGACCCGGTACTTC